This T cell receptor (beta chain) originates from a study of T cells in localized non-small cell lung cancer. Notes on the study in general: Uninvolved adjacent lung showed the highest T cell clonality, exceeding tumor. The study detected a median approximately 54 of the top 100 tumor clones in adjacent lung. The tumor had only one region sequenced, so heterogeneity remains possible.

Germline trimming cut 7 bases from V and 2 bases from J; bases unmatched to any gene: 7. The germline V gene has CDR1 MNHNS and CDR2 SASEGT. CDR3 length: 14 amino acids. Sequenced by immunoSEQ multiplex PCR; TCRdb stores in-frame clones only, minus some. Of 33,000 or so clones listed, roughly 87% are singletons. Comments on this clone: Antigen: not known.

The source was peripheral blood, collected before any cancer treatment. The clonotype was recovered from a male donor aged 60 or older with stage III squamous cell lung carcinoma. The V and J genes are TRBV6-1 and TRBJ1-1; 7 bases are shared with TRBD1. The CDR3 coding sequence is TGTGCCAGCATCCCCAACAGGGGCAACACTGAAGCTTTCTTT. Residues: CASIPNRGNTEAFF.